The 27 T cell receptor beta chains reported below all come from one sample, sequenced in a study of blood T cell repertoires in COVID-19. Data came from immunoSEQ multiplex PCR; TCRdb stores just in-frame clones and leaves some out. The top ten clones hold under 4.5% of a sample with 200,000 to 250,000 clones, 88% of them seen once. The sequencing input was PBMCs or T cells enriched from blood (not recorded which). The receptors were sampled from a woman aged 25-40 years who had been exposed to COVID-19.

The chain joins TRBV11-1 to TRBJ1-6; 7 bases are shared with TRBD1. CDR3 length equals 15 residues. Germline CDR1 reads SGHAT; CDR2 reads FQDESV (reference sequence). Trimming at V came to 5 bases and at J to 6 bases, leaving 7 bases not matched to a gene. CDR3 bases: TGTGCCAGCAGCAGCCGGGACAGCCTTAATTCACCCCTCCACTTT. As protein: CASSSRDSLNSPLHF.

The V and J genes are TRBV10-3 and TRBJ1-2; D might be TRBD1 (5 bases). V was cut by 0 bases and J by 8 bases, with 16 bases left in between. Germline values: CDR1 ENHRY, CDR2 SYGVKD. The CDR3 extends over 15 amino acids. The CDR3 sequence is CAISESGRVGEGYTF. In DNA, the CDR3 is TGTGCCATCAGTGAGTCGGGCAGGGTCGGAGAGGGCTACACCTTC.

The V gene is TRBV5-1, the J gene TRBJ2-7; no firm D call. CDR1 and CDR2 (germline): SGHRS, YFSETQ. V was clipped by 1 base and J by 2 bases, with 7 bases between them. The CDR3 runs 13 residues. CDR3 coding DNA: TGCGCCAGCAGCTTGACAGTAACCTACGAGCAGTACTTC. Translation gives CASSLTVTYEQYF.

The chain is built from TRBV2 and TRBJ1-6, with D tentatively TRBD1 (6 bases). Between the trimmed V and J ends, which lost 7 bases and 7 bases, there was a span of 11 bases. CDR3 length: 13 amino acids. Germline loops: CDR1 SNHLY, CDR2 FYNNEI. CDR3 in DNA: TGTGCCAGCAAGTACAGGGACAATTCACCCCTCCACTTT. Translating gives CASKYRDNSPLHF.

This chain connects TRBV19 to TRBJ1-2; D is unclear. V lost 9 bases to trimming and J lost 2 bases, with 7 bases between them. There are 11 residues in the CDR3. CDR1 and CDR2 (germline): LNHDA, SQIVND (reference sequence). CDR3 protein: CASRRNYGYTF. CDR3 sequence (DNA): TGTGCCAGCCGCAGAAACTATGGCTACACCTTC.

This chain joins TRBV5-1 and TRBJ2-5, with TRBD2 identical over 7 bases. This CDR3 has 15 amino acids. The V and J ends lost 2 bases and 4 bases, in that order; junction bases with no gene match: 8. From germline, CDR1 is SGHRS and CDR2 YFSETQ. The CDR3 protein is CASSLGEGPSETQYF. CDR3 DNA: TGCGCCAGCAGCTTAGGGGAGGGACCTTCAGAGACCCAGTACTTC.

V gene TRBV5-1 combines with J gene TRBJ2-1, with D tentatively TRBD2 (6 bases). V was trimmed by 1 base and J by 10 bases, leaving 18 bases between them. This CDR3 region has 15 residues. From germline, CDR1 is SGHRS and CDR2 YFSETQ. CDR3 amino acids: CASSLYGGTLEEQFF. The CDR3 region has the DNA TGCGCCAGCAGCTTGTACGGGGGAACCCTCGAGGAGCAGTTCTTC.

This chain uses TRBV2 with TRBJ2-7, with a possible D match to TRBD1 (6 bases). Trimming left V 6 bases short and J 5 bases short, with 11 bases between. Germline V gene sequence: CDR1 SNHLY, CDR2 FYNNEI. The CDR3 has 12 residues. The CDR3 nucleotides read TGTGCCAGCAGGGGGGCTCGGGACGAGCAGTACTTC. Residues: CASRGARDEQYF.

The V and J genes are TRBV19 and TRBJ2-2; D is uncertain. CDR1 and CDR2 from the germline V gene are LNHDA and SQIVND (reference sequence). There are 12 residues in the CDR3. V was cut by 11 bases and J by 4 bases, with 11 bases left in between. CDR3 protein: CASRRVTGELFF. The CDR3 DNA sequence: TGTGCCTCACGACGGGTCACCGGGGAGCTGTTTTTT.

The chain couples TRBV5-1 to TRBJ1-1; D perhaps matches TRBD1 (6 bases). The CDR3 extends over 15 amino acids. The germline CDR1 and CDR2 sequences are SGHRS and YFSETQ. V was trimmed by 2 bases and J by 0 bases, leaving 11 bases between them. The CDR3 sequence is CASSFDRFMNTEAFF. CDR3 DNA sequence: TGCGCCAGCAGCTTCGACAGGTTCATGAACACTGAAGCTTTCTTT. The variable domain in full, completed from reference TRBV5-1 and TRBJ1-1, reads KAGVTQTPRYLIKTRGQQVTLSCSPISGHRSVSWYQQTPGQGLQFLFEYFSETQRNKGNFPGRFSGRQFSNSRSEMNVSTLELGDSALYLCASSFDRFMNTEAFFGQGTRLTVV.

This CDR3 reads CASSMEGARGYTF. CDR3 nucleotide sequence: TGTGCCAGTAGTATGGAGGGGGCGCGAGGCTACACCTTC. This chain connects TRBV19 to TRBJ1-2, with 7 bases lining up with TRBD1. The J segment lost 8 bases and the V segment lost 3 bases, leaving 6 bases of the junction unmatched. Germline V gene lookup returns CDR1 LNHDA and CDR2 SQIVND (reference sequence). CDR3 length: 13 amino acids.

CDR3 loop: CASSTLAGSYEQYF. The CDR3 DNA reads as TGTGCCAGTAGTACTCTAGCGGGAAGCTACGAGCAGTACTTC. The chain combines TRBV19 with TRBJ2-7; 9 positions match TRBD2. The germline gives CDR1 LNHDA, CDR2 SQIVND (reference sequence). The CDR3 is made up of 14 amino acids. With V trimmed by 4 bases and J by 3 bases, 4 bases remained unmatched.

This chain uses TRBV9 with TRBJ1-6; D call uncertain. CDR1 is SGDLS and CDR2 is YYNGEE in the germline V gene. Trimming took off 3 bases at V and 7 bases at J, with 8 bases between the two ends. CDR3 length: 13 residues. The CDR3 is CASSEQENSPLHF. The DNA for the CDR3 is TGTGCCAGCAGCGAGCAGGAAAATTCACCCCTCCACTTT.

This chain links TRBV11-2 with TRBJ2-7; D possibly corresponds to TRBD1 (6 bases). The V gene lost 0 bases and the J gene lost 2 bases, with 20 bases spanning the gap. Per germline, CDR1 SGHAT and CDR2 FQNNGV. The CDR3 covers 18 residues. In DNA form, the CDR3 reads TGTGCCAGCAGCTTAGACGTCAGGAGCCAGGGACAAGCCTACGAGCAGTACTTC. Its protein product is CASSLDVRSQGQAYEQYF.

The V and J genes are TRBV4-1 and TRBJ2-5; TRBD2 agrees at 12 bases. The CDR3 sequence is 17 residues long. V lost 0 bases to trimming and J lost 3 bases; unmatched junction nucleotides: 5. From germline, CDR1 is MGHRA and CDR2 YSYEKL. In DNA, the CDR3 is TGCGCCAGCAGCCAAGAGGGTCCTAGCGGGGGGGAAGAGACCCAGTACTTC. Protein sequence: CASSQEGPSGGEETQYF.

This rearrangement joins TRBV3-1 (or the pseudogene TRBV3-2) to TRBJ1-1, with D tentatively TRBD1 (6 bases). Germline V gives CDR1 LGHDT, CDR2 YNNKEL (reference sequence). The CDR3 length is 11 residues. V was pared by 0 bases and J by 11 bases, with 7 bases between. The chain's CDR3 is CASSQEGGAFF. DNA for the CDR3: TGTGCCAGCAGCCAAGAAGGGGGTGCTTTCTTT.

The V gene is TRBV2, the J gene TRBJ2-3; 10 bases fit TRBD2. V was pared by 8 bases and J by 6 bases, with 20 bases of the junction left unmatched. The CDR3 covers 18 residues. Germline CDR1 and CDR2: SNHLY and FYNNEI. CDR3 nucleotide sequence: TGTGCCAGCTCTATCCCAGCGGGAGGGCAATTACTTGGGGATACGCAGTATTTT. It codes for CASSIPAGGQLLGDTQYF.

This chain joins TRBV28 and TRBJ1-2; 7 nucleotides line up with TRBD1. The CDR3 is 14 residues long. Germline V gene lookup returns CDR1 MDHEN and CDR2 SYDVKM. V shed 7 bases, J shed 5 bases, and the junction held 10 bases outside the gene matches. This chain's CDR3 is CASTQLRGLYGYTF. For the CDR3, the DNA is TGTGCCAGCACACAACTCAGGGGGTTGTATGGCTACACCTTC.

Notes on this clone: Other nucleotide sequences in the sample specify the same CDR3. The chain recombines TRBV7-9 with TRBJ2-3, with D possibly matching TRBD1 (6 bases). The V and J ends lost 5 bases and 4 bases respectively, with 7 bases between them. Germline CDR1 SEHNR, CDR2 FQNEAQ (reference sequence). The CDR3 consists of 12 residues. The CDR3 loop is CASSPGADTQYF. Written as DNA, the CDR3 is TGTGCCAGCAGCCCAGGGGCAGATACGCAGTATTTT.

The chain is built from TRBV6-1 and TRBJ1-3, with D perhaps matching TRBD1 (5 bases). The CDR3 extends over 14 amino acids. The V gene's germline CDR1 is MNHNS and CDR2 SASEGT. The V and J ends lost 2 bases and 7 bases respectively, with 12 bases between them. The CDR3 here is CASSESRAGNTIYF. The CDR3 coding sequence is TGTGCCAGCAGTGAAAGCAGGGCGGGGAACACCATATATTTT.

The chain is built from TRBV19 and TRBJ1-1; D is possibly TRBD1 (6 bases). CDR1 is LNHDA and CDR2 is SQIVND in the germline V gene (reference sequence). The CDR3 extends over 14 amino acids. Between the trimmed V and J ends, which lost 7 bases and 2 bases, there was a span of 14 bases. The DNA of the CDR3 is TGTGCCAGTATACGCAGGGGTGTTAACACTGAAGCTTTCTTT. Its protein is CASIRRGVNTEAFF.

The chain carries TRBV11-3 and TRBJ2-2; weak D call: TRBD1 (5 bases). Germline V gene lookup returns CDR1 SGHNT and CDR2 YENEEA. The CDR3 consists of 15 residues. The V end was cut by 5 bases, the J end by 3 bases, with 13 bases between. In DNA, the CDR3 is TGTGCCAGCAGCCGGTCGGGCAGGGACACCGGGGAGCTGTTTTTT. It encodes CASSRSGRDTGELFF.

CDR3 region: CASSPSGHLGSGANVLTF. CDR3 bases: TGCGCCAGCAGCCCGTCCGGACACTTGGGCTCTGGGGCCAACGTCCTGACTTTC. The chain employs TRBV5-1 and TRBJ2-6, with a weak D call TRBD1 (5 bases). CDR1 and CDR2 (germline): SGHRS, YFSETQ. With 4 bases removed from V and 0 bases from J, the gap between germline ends came to 17 bases. The CDR3 spans 18 residues.

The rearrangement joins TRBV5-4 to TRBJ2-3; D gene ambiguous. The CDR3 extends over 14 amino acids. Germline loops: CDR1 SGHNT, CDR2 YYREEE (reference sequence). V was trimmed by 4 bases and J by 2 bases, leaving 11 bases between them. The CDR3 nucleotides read TGTGCCAGCAGCCCGCTGAGTCCCACAGATACGCAGTATTTT. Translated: CASSPLSPTDTQYF.

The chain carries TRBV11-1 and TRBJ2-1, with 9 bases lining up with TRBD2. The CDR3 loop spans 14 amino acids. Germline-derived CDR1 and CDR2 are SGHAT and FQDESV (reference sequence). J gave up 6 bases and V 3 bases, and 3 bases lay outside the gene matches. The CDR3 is CASSFGGRANEQFF. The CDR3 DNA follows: TGTGCCAGCAGCTTCGGCGGGAGGGCCAATGAGCAGTTCTTC.

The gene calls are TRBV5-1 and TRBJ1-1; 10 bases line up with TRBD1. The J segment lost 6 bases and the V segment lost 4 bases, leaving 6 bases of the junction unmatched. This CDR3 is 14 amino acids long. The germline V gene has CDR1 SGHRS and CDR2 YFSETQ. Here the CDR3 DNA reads TGCGCCAGCAGCGTGACAGGGGGCCCCGCTGAAGCTTTCTTT. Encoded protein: CASSVTGGPAEAFF.

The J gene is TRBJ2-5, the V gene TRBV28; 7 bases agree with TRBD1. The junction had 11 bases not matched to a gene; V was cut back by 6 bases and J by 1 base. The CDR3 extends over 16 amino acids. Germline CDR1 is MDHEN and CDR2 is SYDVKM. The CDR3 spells CASSETQGPRQETQYF. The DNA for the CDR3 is TGTGCCAGCAGCGAGACACAGGGGCCCCGCCAAGAGACCCAGTACTTC.